This T cell receptor (beta chain) is drawn from a study of T cells in Graves' hyperthyroidism and ophthalmopathy. Findings of the study overall: Appearing also in blood were most of the thyroid clonotypes expanded above 0.001.

Remarks on this clonotype: What it binds is not known.

Amplified TCR beta CDR3 regions came from RNA transcripts. TCR CDR3 regions were first amplified by RT-PCR with HTBI primers. TCRdb ran MiXCR on the multiplex PCR reads and lists one entry per CDR3 protein. The sample has roughly 100,000 distinct CDR3 sequences, 47% seen once. Cells are PBMCs isolated from over 7.5 ml of fresh blood. The germline CDR1 and CDR2 sequences are GTSNPN and SVGIG (reference sequence). V shed 1 base and J shed 2 bases, with 12 bases lying between them. This CDR3 is 14 amino acids long. The material sequenced was blood. The chain joins TRBV30 to TRBJ2-7; D is perhaps TRBD1 (5 bases). The sequence was collected from a man in his forties with Graves' hyperthyroidism. The CDR3 is CAWSEPQGPYEQYF. CDR3 DNA: TGTGCCTGGAGTGAACCGCAGGGTCCCTACGAGCAGTACTTC.